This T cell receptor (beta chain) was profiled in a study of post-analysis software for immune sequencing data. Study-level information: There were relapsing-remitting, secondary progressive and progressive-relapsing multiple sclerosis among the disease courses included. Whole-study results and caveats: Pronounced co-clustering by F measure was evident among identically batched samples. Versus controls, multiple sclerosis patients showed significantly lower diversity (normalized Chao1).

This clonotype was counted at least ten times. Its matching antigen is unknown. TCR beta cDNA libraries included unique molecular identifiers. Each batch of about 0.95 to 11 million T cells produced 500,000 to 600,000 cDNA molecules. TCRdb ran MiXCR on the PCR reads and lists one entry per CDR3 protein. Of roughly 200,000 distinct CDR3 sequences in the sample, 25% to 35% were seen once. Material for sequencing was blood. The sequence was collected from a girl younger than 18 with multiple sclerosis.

For the CDR3, the DNA is TGTGCCAGCAGCGAAGTTAGCGGGGGCGGGGAGACCCAGTACTTC. This encodes CASSEVSGGGETQYF. The rearrangement joins TRBV5-4 to TRBJ2-5; 9 nucleotides match TRBD2. The CDR3 sequence is 15 residues long. The V and J ends lost 4 bases and 5 bases, in that order; junction bases with no gene match: 9. From germline, CDR1 is SGHNT and CDR2 YYREEE (reference sequence).